This is a list of T cell receptor beta chains from one sample in a study of cytomegalovirus exposure and HLA in healthy donors. Profiling relied on immunoSEQ multiplex PCR, and the TCRdb table lists in-frame clones only, not all of them. The top ten hold around 15% of the sample, which has roughly 70,000 clones, roughly 70% seen once. What was sequenced was PBMCs. These TCRs come from a male donor in good health and CMV-seropositive. The CDR3 runs from the conserved cysteine through the conserved F or W. The order of the fields is D gene, clone size, V gene, J gene, CDR3 DNA, CDR3 protein. D genes are given only for firm matches. Some rows mark clone size as missing; the rest say once, few, many or name a class of expanded clone.

-	-	TRBV4-1	TRBJ1-4	TGCGCCAGCAGCCAAGTGGGGTCAGGACTCGAAAAACTGTTTTTT	CASSQVGSGLEKLFF
TRBD1	-	TRBV7-3	TRBJ2-5	TGTGCCAGCAGCTTAAAGGGCGGGGGGACAGGGGGCCAAGGAGAGACCCAGTACTTC	CASSLKGGGTGGQGETQYF
-	once	TRBV29-1	TRBJ1-2	TGCAGCGTTGCCGGCAGGGCTAACTATGGCTACACCTTC	CSVAGRANYGYTF
-	once	TRBV30	TRBJ2-3	TGTGCCTGGAGTAAGAGGGATACGCAGTATTTT	CAWSKRDTQYF
-	-	TRBV7-9	TRBJ1-1	TGTGCCAGCGTGTTAGGGGAATGGAACACTGAAGCTTTCTTT	CASVLGEWNTEAFF
-	few	TRBV6-5	TRBJ2-2	TGTGCCAGCAGACTAGCAGACGGGGAGCTGTTTTTT	CASRLADGELFF
-	-	TRBV5-4	TRBJ2-5	TGTGCCAGCAGCCGAACGGTTTACCAAGAGACCCAGTACTTC	CASSRTVYQETQYF
TRBD1	-	TRBV27	TRBJ1-1	TGTGCCAGCAGTCTGGACAGGGTTGGGAACACTGAAGCTTTCTTT	CASSLDRVGNTEAFF
TRBD1	-	TRBV5-6	TRBJ1-5	TGTGCCAGCAGCTTGAGGACAGGGCATAAGCCCCAGCATTTT	CASSLRTGHKPQHF
-	few	TRBV2	TRBJ2-7	TGTGCCAGCAGCTTGAGCTCCTACGAGCAGTACTTC	CASSLSSYEQYF
TRBD2	-	TRBV10-1	TRBJ2-1	TGCGCCAGCAGTGAAGCGGGAGTTGGTGAGCAGTTCTTC	CASSEAGVGEQFF
-	-	TRBV9	TRBJ2-3	TGTGCCAGCAGCGTAGACGGGAGCAGCACAGATACGCAGTATTTT	CASSVDGSSTDTQYF
TRBD1	few	TRBV30	TRBJ2-5	TGTGCCTGGAGGAGAAGACAGGGGAAAGAGACCCAGTACTTC	CAWRRRQGKETQYF
TRBD1	-	TRBV19	TRBJ1-1	TGTGCCAGTAGCCCTAGGACAGGGACTGAAGCTTTCTTT	CASSPRTGTEAFF